These 22 T cell receptor beta chains originate from one sample sequenced in a study of low-dose radiotherapy and immunotherapy resistance in tumors. As to time point: before trial treatment. Primers used for first-strand cDNA, a TRAV- and TRBV-specific set, covered both alpha and beta chains. With a constant-region primer and a V-primer adapter, TCRs were subjected to around 18 PCR cycles of amplification. From the reads, TCRdb called clonotypes with MiXCR, one entry per CDR3 protein. Here the sample spans 80,000 to 95,000 distinct CDR3 sequences, 9% to 9.5% being singletons. The input for sequencing was PBMCs, taken before treatment. The receptors were gathered from a male donor with prostate cancer.

This clonotype showed up many times. This chain uses TRBV29-1 with TRBJ1-1; unclear D gene. The germline V and J ends were trimmed by 7 bases and 3 bases, with 15 bases remaining between them. The CDR3 is 13 residues long. Germline loops: CDR1 SQVTM, CDR2 ANQGSEA. CDR3 region: CSAEGLRDTEAFF. DNA for the CDR3: TGCAGCGCCGAGGGCCTCCGGGACACTGAAGCTTTCTTT.

This clonotype was detected ten times or more. The J gene is TRBJ2-1, the V gene TRBV9, with 8 positions matching TRBD2. CDR1 SGDLS and CDR2 YYNGEE come from the germline V gene. The V and J ends lost 4 bases and 6 bases, in that order; junction bases with no gene match: 9. There are 15 residues in the CDR3. The CDR3 spells CASSTPGLVTNEQFF. The CDR3 DNA is TGTGCCAGCAGCACCCCGGGACTAGTGACCAATGAGCAGTTCTTC.

Many counts were recorded for this clonotype. J is TRBJ2-1 and V is TRBV27, with 9 nucleotides matching TRBD2. Per the germline V gene, CDR1 is MNHEY and CDR2 is SMNVEV (reference sequence). V was clipped by 3 bases and J by 4 bases; unmatched bases: 4. This CDR3 is built from 15 residues. CDR3 sequence: CASSFTTSGYNEQFF. CDR3 nucleotides: TGTGCCAGCAGTTTTACGACTAGCGGATACAATGAGCAGTTCTTC.

This clonotype was detected many times. This chain uses TRBV4-3 with TRBJ1-5, with D unclear. Per germline, CDR1 LGHNA and CDR2 YSLEER. There are 14 residues in the CDR3. V dropped 0 bases and J dropped 6 bases, with 9 bases sitting between them. The CDR3, as DNA: TGCGCCAGCAGCCAAGATTCGCTGGTTCAGCCCCAGCATTTT. Translation: CASSQDSLVQPQHF.

Only one count was recorded for this clonotype. No conserved phenylalanine or tryptophan ends this CDR3, so it is likely a read error. The chain joins TRBV25-1 to TRBJ1-1; TRBD1 matches 8 bases. Unmatched junction bases numbered 1, after V lost 6 bases and J lost 1 base. Germline V gives CDR1 MGHDK, CDR2 SYGVNS. This CDR3 has 13 residues. CDR3: CASRGTGNTEAFY. The DNA of the CDR3 is TGTGCCAGCAGAGGGACAGGGAACACTGAAGCTTTCTAT.

This clonotype was picked up many times. The genes are TRBV7-2 and TRBJ1-2; D uncertain. Trimming stripped 8 bases from V and 0 bases from J, with 4 bases between. The CDR3 length is 11 residues. Germline V gene lookup returns CDR1 SGHTA and CDR2 FQGNSA. The CDR3 DNA follows: TGTGCCAGCGAGGCTAACTATGGCTACACCTTC. Protein product: CASEANYGYTF. The full variable domain, with the rest looked up from reference TRBV7-2 and TRBJ1-2, is GAGVSQSPSNKVTEKGKDVELRCDPISGHTALYWYRQSLGQGLEFLIYFQGNSAPDKSGLPSDRFSAERTGGSVSTLTIQRTQQEDSAVYLCASEANYGYTFGSGTRLTVV.

Concerning this clonotype: Since a far larger clone is one base different, this is likely a read error. The V call is TRBV4-3, the J call TRBJ1-2; D is perhaps TRBD1 (5 bases). In germline, CDR1 is LGHNA, CDR2 YSLEER. CDR3 size: 16 residues. CDR3 sequence (DNA): TGCGCCAACAGCCAAGGGACCTTTAAAGGGAGCTATGGCTACACCTTC. Amino acids: CANSQGTFKGSYGYTF.

This clonotype was counted at least ten times. The chain carries TRBV12-3 or TRBV12-4 and TRBJ2-7, with D possibly being TRBD2 (5 bases). The CDR3 covers 12 residues. V lost 1 base and J 6 bases, leaving 7 bases between the germline ends. CDR3 residues: CASSLVGSEQYF. The CDR3, as DNA: TGTGCCAGCAGTTTAGTGGGGAGCGAGCAGTACTTC.

This clonotype was recorded at least ten times. J is TRBJ2-1 and V is TRBV5-1; maybe TRBD2 (6 bases). This CDR3 contains 15 residues. Germline CDR1 reads SGHRS; CDR2 reads YFSETQ. The V end lost 0 bases, the J end lost 6 bases, and 13 bases lay between the germline ends. In DNA form, the CDR3 reads TGCGCCAGCAGCTTGGGGACTACCGCCCTCAATGAGCAGTTCTTC. Amino acids: CASSLGTTALNEQFF.

There are many counts of this clonotype. This rearrangement joins TRBV19 to TRBJ1-4; 11 positions match TRBD1. The CDR3 sequence is 17 residues long. Looked up from germline, CDR1 is LNHDA and CDR2 is SQIVND (reference sequence). V shed 5 bases, J shed 0 bases, and the junction held 5 bases outside the gene matches. The CDR3 spells CASSVGQGAATNEKLFF. The CDR3 DNA is TGTGCCAGTAGTGTTGGACAGGGGGCGGCAACTAATGAAAAACTGTTTTTT. The full variable domain, with the rest looked up from reference TRBV19 and TRBJ1-4, is DGGITQSPKYLFRKEGQNVTLSCEQNLNHDAMYWYRQDPGQGLRLIYYSQIVNDFQKGDIAEGYSVSREKKESFPLTVTSAQKNPTAFYLCASSVGQGAATNEKLFFGSGTQLSVL.

This clonotype occurred many times. This chain joins TRBV25-1 and TRBJ1-4, with D possibly TRBD1 on 5 matching bases. The V gene lost 3 bases and the J gene lost 4 bases, with 12 bases spanning the gap. Per the germline V gene, CDR1 is MGHDK and CDR2 is SYGVNS. CDR3 length: 15 residues. CDR3 DNA: TGTGCCAGCAGTGACGACCAGGGTTTTAATGAAAAACTGTTTTTT. Protein product: CASSDDQGFNEKLFF.

This clonotype has ten or more counts. Written as DNA, the CDR3 is TGCGCCAGCAGCCAACCCGGACTGGAATCTAACTATGGCTACACCTTC. Its translation is CASSQPGLESNYGYTF. The rearrangement links TRBV4-1 to TRBJ1-2; no clear D gene. The V end lost 2 bases, the J end lost 0 bases, and 13 bases lay between the germline ends. Germline V gives CDR1 MGHRA, CDR2 YSYEKL. The CDR3 runs 16 residues.

The table lists this clonotype with many counts. V gene TRBV5-4 combines with J gene TRBJ2-2, with D possibly being TRBD1 or TRBD2 (5 bases each). CDR3 length: 14 residues. Between the trimmed V and J ends, which lost 5 bases and 1 base, there was a span of 9 bases. CDR1 and CDR2 from the germline V gene are SGHNT and YYREEE (reference sequence). The CDR3 DNA sequence: TGTGCCAGCAGTGGGGACCAGAACACCGGGGAGCTGTTTTTT. This sequence encodes CASSGDQNTGELFF.

This clonotype was detected ten times or more. The chain is built from TRBV19 and TRBJ2-1; 8 bases map to TRBD2. The germline CDR1 and CDR2 sequences are LNHDA and SQIVND (reference sequence). The V gene end was trimmed by 4 bases and the J gene end by 10 bases; junction bases not matched to a gene: 12. The CDR3 covers 15 residues. CDR3 amino acids: CASSTLGGGRPEQFF. CDR3 nucleotides: TGTGCCAGTAGTACGCTAGGCGGCGGGAGGCCCGAGCAGTTCTTC.

The chain employs TRBV5-1 and TRBJ2-7, with 9 nucleotides matching TRBD1. The CDR3 runs to 14 residues. J gave up 4 bases and V 4 bases, and 6 bases lay outside the gene matches. Germline CDR1 is SGHRS and CDR2 is YFSETQ. The CDR3 nucleotides read TGCGCCAGCAGCGGAACCGGGACAGGGTACGAGCAGTACTTC. This translates into CASSGTGTGYEQYF.

Ten or more counts support this clonotype. This chain uses TRBV28 with TRBJ2-1; 10 bases map to TRBD2. The CDR3 extends over 16 amino acids. Trimming at V came to 6 bases and at J to 5 bases, leaving 10 bases not matched to a gene. Per the germline V gene, CDR1 is MDHEN and CDR2 is SYDVKM. The CDR3 sequence: CASRLGSGRGNNEQFF. Written as DNA, the CDR3 is TGTGCCAGCAGATTAGGAAGCGGGAGGGGCAACAATGAGCAGTTCTTC.

This clonotype was recorded at least ten times. V gene TRBV6-5 combines with J gene TRBJ2-7; 8 bases fit TRBD1. In germline, CDR1 is MNHEY, CDR2 SVGAGI. There are 15 residues in the CDR3. The junction had 7 bases not matched to a gene; V was cut back by 2 bases and J by 4 bases. The DNA of the CDR3 is TGTGCCAGCAGTTACGGACAGGGTTTTTATTACGAGCAGTACTTC. It yields the protein CASSYGQGFYYEQYF.

There are many counts of this clonotype. DNA for the CDR3: TGTGCCAGCAGTTTACGACTAGCGGACGACAGCACCGGGGAGCTGTTTTTT. Protein sequence: CASSLRLADDSTGELFF. This sequence joins TRBV28 and TRBJ2-2; 9 positions agree with TRBD2. Trimming cost V 2 bases and J 4 bases; bases outside gene matches: 8. This CDR3 comprises 17 residues. Germline V lookup: CDR1 MDHEN, CDR2 SYDVKM. The whole variable domain, remainder taken from reference TRBV28 and TRBJ2-2, is DVKVTQSSRYLVKRTGEKVFLECVQDMDHENMFWYRQDPGLGLRLIYFSYDVKMKEKGDIPEGYSVSREKKERFSLILESASTNQTSMYLCASSLRLADDSTGELFFGEGSRLTVL.

The chain employs TRBV4-2 and TRBJ2-7; maybe TRBD2 (6 bases). CDR3 size: 16 residues. V dropped 1 base and J dropped 0 bases, with 13 bases sitting between them. Germline V lookup: CDR1 LGHNA, CDR2 YNFKEQ. For the CDR3, the DNA is TGTGCCAGCAGCCAAGTTTCTAGCGATGTCTCCTACGAGCAGTACTTC. Amino acids: CASSQVSSDVSYEQYF.

This clonotype appeared many times. The chain has TRBV6-2 or TRBV6-3 and TRBJ2-7, with a possible D match to TRBD2 (5 bases). Trimming shortened V by 7 bases and J by 9 bases, and 22 bases separated the two germline ends. This CDR3 region has 14 residues. Germline assignment: CDR1 MNHEY and CDR2 SVGEGT. CDR3 sequence reads: CASTRARDHTRQYF. CDR3 DNA: TGTGCCAGCACCCGGGCCCGGGATCATACGAGGCAGTACTTC.

This clonotype was found many times. The chain combines TRBV28 with TRBJ2-1, with D uncertain. Germline values: CDR1 MDHEN, CDR2 SYDVKM. CDR3 length: 13 residues. The V end lost 6 bases, the J end lost 5 bases, and 11 bases lay between the germline ends. The CDR3: CASSSGPNNEQFF. The CDR3 DNA sequence: TGTGCCAGCAGCAGTGGGCCCAACAATGAGCAGTTCTTC.

This clonotype was detected many times. The V gene is TRBV20-1, the J gene TRBJ1-2, with unresolved D. The CDR3 runs to 14 residues. V was shortened by 5 bases and J by 8 bases, with 21 bases between the two germline ends. From germline, CDR1 is DFQATT and CDR2 SNEGSKA (reference sequence). The CDR3 reads CSAGGGPSLEGYTF. CDR3 DNA: TGCAGTGCTGGCGGTGGACCATCATTGGAGGGCTACACCTTC.